The 4 T cell receptor beta chains below come from one sample, sequenced in a study of T cells in tumors after PD-1 blockade. Repertoires were generated with immunoSEQ multiplex PCR, while TCRdb's copy carries only in-frame clones and drops some. The repertoire holds around 60,000 clones, around four fifths seen once, with roughly 13% in the top ten. The input for sequencing was PBMCs, taken before anti-PD-1 treatment. All receptors come from a human donor with basal cell carcinoma.

This chain uses TRBV4-1 with TRBJ2-7; tentative D call: TRBD2 (5 bases). Germline-derived CDR1 and CDR2 are MGHRA and YSYEKL. V gave up 1 base and J gave up 6 bases, with 16 bases separating them. The CDR3 has 15 amino acids. CDR3 in DNA: TGCGCCAGCAGCCAAGTCATGGCGAGGGCGGCCGAGCAGTACTTC. It codes for CASSQVMARAAEQYF.

V gene TRBV5-1 combines with J gene TRBJ2-7; the D is unclear. This CDR3 region has 12 residues. Germline V CDR1 and CDR2: SGHRS, YFSETQ. Between the trimmed V and J ends, which lost 2 bases and 0 bases, there was a span of 3 bases. This CDR3 is CASSLTSYEQYF. CDR3 nucleotides: TGCGCCAGCAGCTTAACCTCCTACGAGCAGTACTTC. Looking up the rest from reference TRBV5-1 and TRBJ2-7 gives the full variable domain: KAGVTQTPRYLIKTRGQQVTLSCSPISGHRSVSWYQQTPGQGLQFLFEYFSETQRNKGNFPGRFSGRQFSNSRSEMNVSTLELGDSALYLCASSLTSYEQYFGPGTRLTVT.

The chain uses TRBV5-5 and TRBJ2-2; TRBD2 agrees at 7 bases. Trimming removed 3 bases from V and 8 bases from J; junction bases left unmatched: 10. This CDR3 has 15 amino acids. The germline V gene has CDR1 SGHKS and CDR2 YYEKEE (reference sequence). CDR3 amino acids: CASSSLATSVGELFF. CDR3 in DNA: TGTGCCAGCAGCTCCTTGGCCACTAGCGTAGGGGAGCTGTTTTTT.

In nucleotides, the CDR3 is TGTGCCAGCAGTTTGGGTATCAGCTCCTATAATTCACCCCTCCACTTT. It is translated as CASSLGISSYNSPLHF. The rearrangement joins TRBV27 to TRBJ1-6; D ambiguous. The V gene lost 3 bases and the J gene lost 0 bases, with 9 bases spanning the gap. The CDR3 contains 16 residues. CDR1 is MNHEY and CDR2 is SMNVEV in the germline V gene (reference sequence).